These 25 T cell receptor beta chains came from one sample sequenced in a study of beta chain features in type 1 diabetes. Sequenced material consisted of expressed TCRB transcripts (all of the isolated RNA was reverse transcribed). Assay: immunoSEQ multiplex PCR; the TCRdb copy retains only in-frame clones and omits some. Counted here are a few hundred thousand clones, more than 11% occurring once; the ten biggest clones make up roughly 0.036%. The sample comprised naive CD4+ T cells from blood. These receptors all stem from a man aged 25 to 45 in good health.

This clone has only a few counts. The chain carries TRBV11-2 and TRBJ2-5; 9 bases match TRBD1. V lost 5 bases and J lost 0; bases outside the gene matches: 7. CDR1 and CDR2 (germline): SGHAT, FQNNGV. The CDR3 is 16 residues long. The CDR3 nucleotides are TGTGCCAGCAGCACACCGGGACAGGGTAACCAAGAGACCCAGTACTTC. Amino acid sequence: CASSTPGQGNQETQYF.

The chain recombines TRBV2 with TRBJ1-4; D remains unclear. CDR3 length: 15 residues. V lost 2 bases and J 3 bases, leaving 10 bases between the germline ends. CDR1 SNHLY and CDR2 FYNNEI come from the germline V gene. CDR3 loop: CASSETGGSNEKLFF. The CDR3 DNA is TGTGCCAGCAGTGAAACGGGAGGCTCTAATGAAAAACTGTTTTTT. The whole variable domain, filled in from reference TRBV2 and TRBJ1-4, reads EPEVTQTPSHQVTQMGQEVILRCVPISNHLYFYWYRQILGQKVEFLVSFYNNEISEKSEIFDDQFSVERPDGSNFTLKIRSTKLEDSAMYFCASSETGGSNEKLFFGSGTQLSVL.

This clone was counted between two and nine times. This chain joins TRBV7-2 and TRBJ2-7, with 9 bases that match TRBD1. The CDR3 length is 14 residues. Per the germline V gene, CDR1 is SGHTA and CDR2 is FQGNSA. J was trimmed by 2 bases and V by 5 bases; bases with no gene match: 4. The CDR3: CASSTDRGTYEQYF. CDR3 in DNA: TGTGCCAGCAGCACGGACAGGGGAACCTACGAGCAGTACTTC. The variable domain in full, with the rest retrieved from reference TRBV7-2 and TRBJ2-7, is GAGVSQSPSNKVTEKGKDVELRCDPISGHTALYWYRQSLGQGLEFLIYFQGNSAPDKSGLPSDRFSAERTGGSVSTLTIQRTQQEDSAVYLCASSTDRGTYEQYFGPGTRLTVT.

This clone was seen more than once but under ten times. The V and J genes are TRBV7-9 and TRBJ1-2; 8 positions agree with TRBD1. The CDR3 is 14 amino acids. CDR1 and CDR2 from the germline V gene are SEHNR and FQNEAQ (reference sequence). Trimming took 5 bases from V and 6 from J; bases not matched to a gene: 8. The chain's CDR3 is CASSIPRGRDGYTF. CDR3 coding DNA: TGTGCCAGCAGCATCCCCAGGGGGCGGGATGGCTACACCTTC.

V gene TRBV29-1 combines with J gene TRBJ2-7, with TRBD2 as a possible D gene (6 bases). The CDR3 has 13 amino acids. Germline CDR1 SQVTM, CDR2 ANQGSEA. CDR3 coding DNA: TGCAGTGTGACGGGGGTTACCAGTTGGGAGCAGTACTTC. It specifies CSVTGVTSWEQYF.

In nucleotides, the CDR3 is TGTGCCAGCAGCGTAGAGGCAGGTCGCCCCTACGAGCAGTACTTC. Amino acid sequence: CASSVEAGRPYEQYF. The V call is TRBV9, the J call TRBJ2-7; unclear D gene. The CDR3 consists of 15 residues. Per the germline V gene, CDR1 is SGDLS and CDR2 is YYNGEE. V lost 0 bases and J lost 2, with 12 bases in between.

This clone has more than one count but fewer than ten. The V call is TRBV25-1, the J call TRBJ2-5; 12 positions match TRBD2. CDR1 and CDR2 (germline): MGHDK, SYGVNS. V trimming: 7 bases; J trimming: 5 bases; junction bases outside the gene matches: 11. This CDR3 is built from 16 residues. CDR3 in amino acids: CASTPGLAGAWETQYF. Written as DNA, the CDR3 is TGTGCCAGCACTCCGGGACTAGCGGGCGCGTGGGAGACCCAGTACTTC.

This rearrangement joins TRBV7-9 to TRBJ2-7; D not certain. Germline V gene lookup returns CDR1 SEHNR and CDR2 FQNEAQ (reference sequence). The ends were cut back, 5 bases at V and 0 bases at J, with 5 bases in the middle. The CDR3 is 12 residues long. CDR3 DNA sequence: TGTGCCAGCAGCCCATACTCCTACGAGCAGTACTTC. Protein sequence: CASSPYSYEQYF.

This clone was counted a few times. The chain joins TRBV5-4 to TRBJ2-1; D possibly corresponds to TRBD2 (6 bases). The CDR3 covers 14 residues. The V end was cut by 2 bases, the J end by 7 bases, with 13 bases between. The germline gives CDR1 SGHNT, CDR2 YYREEE (reference sequence). The CDR3 sequence is CASSFAGTQNEQFF. The CDR3, as DNA: TGTGCCAGCAGCTTCGCGGGGACTCAAAATGAGCAGTTCTTC.

The chain is built from TRBV6-5 and TRBJ2-5; a possible D gene is TRBD2 (5 bases). CDR3 length: 13 amino acids. Germline V gene lookup returns CDR1 MNHEY and CDR2 SVGAGI. V dropped 5 bases and J dropped 5 bases, with 12 bases sitting between them. The CDR3 spells CASSPRTGETQYF. CDR3 in DNA: TGTGCCAGCAGTCCCAGGACGGGGGAGACCCAGTACTTC.

The rearrangement joins TRBV30 to TRBJ2-3; D is undetermined. The CDR3 sequence is 10 residues long. V gave up 4 bases and J gave up 5 bases, with 4 bases separating them. Germline V gives CDR1 GTSNPN, CDR2 SVGIG (reference sequence). The CDR3 DNA sequence: TGTGCCTGGAAGAGAGATACGCAGTATTTT. It is translated as CAWKRDTQYF.

The sample holds many counts of this clone. The chain recombines TRBV29-1 with TRBJ2-1; 9 bases are shared with TRBD2. CDR1 and CDR2 from the germline V gene are SQVTM and ANQGSEA. V shed 0 bases and J 3 bases; nucleotides not matched to a gene: 9. This CDR3 is built from 17 residues. DNA for the CDR3: TGCAGCGTTGAAGATTCGCCGGGACTAGCTCACTACAATGAGCAGTTCTTC. It translates to CSVEDSPGLAHYNEQFF.

The sample holds a few counts of this clone. V and J are TRBV4-3 and TRBJ1-2; 9 positions match TRBD1. The V segment lost 4 bases and the J segment 5 bases; nucleotides outside the gene matches: 5. Germline values: CDR1 LGHNA, CDR2 YSLEER. The CDR3 has 14 amino acids. For the CDR3, the DNA is TGCGCCAGCAGCCCCATTGGGACAGGGTATGGCTACACCTTC. Residues: CASSPIGTGYGYTF.

Ten or more counts support this clone. The genes are TRBV25-1 and TRBJ2-4; TRBD2 agrees at 8 bases. CDR3 length: 14 amino acids. Trimming cost V 4 bases and J 11 bases; bases outside gene matches: 10. Looked up from germline, CDR1 is MGHDK and CDR2 is SYGVNS. Here the CDR3 DNA reads TGTGCCAGCAGTGTAAGGGGCGGGGGGCGTCTTCAGTACTTC. The encoded protein is CASSVRGGGRLQYF.

This clone has a handful of counts. The gene calls are TRBV7-6 and TRBJ2-1; D unresolved. This CDR3 is 13 amino acids long. The V gene's germline CDR1 is SGHVS and CDR2 FNYEAQ. V was clipped by 3 bases and J by 8 bases, with 11 bases between them. CDR3 region: CASSFSPADEQFF. CDR3 nucleotide sequence: TGTGCCAGCAGCTTTTCTCCGGCCGATGAGCAGTTCTTC.

The rearrangement joins TRBV29-1 to TRBJ1-2, with TRBD1 as a possible D gene (5 bases). Germline V gene data show CDR1 as SQVTM and CDR2 as ANQGSEA. This CDR3 contains 14 residues. V lost 2 bases and J 4 bases, leaving 14 bases between the germline ends. CDR3 coding DNA: TGCAGCGTTGAATTGGGAGGGGAGGGCTATGGCTACACCTTC. This gives the protein CSVELGGEGYGYTF.

This clone was seen only a few times. The V and J genes are TRBV6-5 and TRBJ2-1; TRBD2 is a possible D gene (5 bases). The germline gives CDR1 MNHEY, CDR2 SVGAGI. The CDR3 runs 15 residues. The V end lost 6 bases, the J end lost 4 bases, and 16 bases lay between the germline ends. The CDR3 protein is CASSRGDYQYNEQFF. CDR3 in DNA: TGTGCCAGCAGCCGAGGAGACTACCAGTACAATGAGCAGTTCTTC.

This chain joins TRBV4-2 and TRBJ2-3; D is undetermined. Trimming removed 1 base at V and 2 bases at J, with 10 bases between. The CDR3 consists of 15 residues. From germline, CDR1 is LGHNA and CDR2 YNFKEQ. In nucleotides, the CDR3 is TGTGCCAGCAGCCAAGCCAAAGGGATCACAGATACGCAGTATTTT. Translating it yields CASSQAKGITDTQYF.

The V gene is TRBV27, the J gene TRBJ2-3; possibly TRBD2 for D (6 bases). V was trimmed by 6 bases and J by 9 bases, leaving 13 bases between them. Germline V lookup: CDR1 MNHEY, CDR2 SMNVEV (reference sequence). The CDR3 loop spans 12 amino acids. The CDR3 DNA is TGTGCCAGCAGCCCCCCTGGGGGGACGCAGTATTTT. Protein: CASSPPGGTQYF.

This clone was observed once. The chain carries TRBV15 and TRBJ2-2; maybe TRBD2 (6 bases). The germline gives CDR1 LNHNV, CDR2 YYDKDF (reference sequence). The CDR3 totals 17 residues. V lost 0 bases to trimming and J lost 5 bases, with 16 bases between them. The CDR3 here is CATSRDPPGAITGELFF. The CDR3 bases are TGTGCCACCAGCAGAGATCCCCCGGGAGCCATTACCGGGGAGCTGTTTTTT.

The rearrangement joins TRBV19 to TRBJ1-2, with unresolved D. This CDR3 is built from 12 residues. Germline CDR1 reads LNHDA; CDR2 reads SQIVND (reference sequence). Trimming removed 5 bases from V and 5 bases from J, with 9 bases in between. The CDR3 nucleotides are TGTGCCAGTAGTTTATGGGAGTATGGCTACACCTTC. This encodes CASSLWEYGYTF. Drawing the rest from reference TRBV19 and TRBJ1-2, the complete variable domain is DGGITQSPKYLFRKEGQNVTLSCEQNLNHDAMYWYRQDPGQGLRLIYYSQIVNDFQKGDIAEGYSVSREKKESFPLTVTSAQKNPTAFYLCASSLWEYGYTFGSGTRLTVV.

This rearrangement joins TRBV14 to TRBJ1-1; no clear D. The CDR3 is 13 amino acids. Looked up from germline, CDR1 is SGHDN and CDR2 is FVKESK. Trimming cost V 4 bases and J 0 bases, with 6 bases left between them. In DNA form, the CDR3 reads TGTGCCAGCAGCCGGAACATGAACACTGAAGCTTTCTTT. This encodes CASSRNMNTEAFF. The full variable domain, with the rest looked up from reference TRBV14 and TRBJ1-1, is EAGVTQFPSHSVIEKGQTVTLRCDPISGHDNLYWYRRVMGKEIKFLLHFVKESKQDESGMPNNRFLAERTGGTYSTLKVQPAELEDSGVYFCASSRNMNTEAFFGQGTRLTVV.

The chain couples TRBV18 to TRBJ2-7, with 7 bases that match TRBD1. Germline CDR1 is KGHSH and CDR2 is LQKENI. CDR3 size: 13 residues. Trimming cost V 3 bases and J 7 bases; bases outside gene matches: 6. The CDR3 sequence is CASSPQPGGEQYV. The CDR3 DNA is TGTGCCAGCTCACCCCAGCCAGGGGGAGAGCAGTACGTC.

Ten or more counts support this clone. The gene calls are TRBV29-1 and TRBJ2-3; 7 bases line up with TRBD2. V shed 5 bases, J shed 3 bases, and the junction held 11 bases outside the gene matches. Germline V lookup: CDR1 SQVTM, CDR2 ANQGSEA. This CDR3 has 15 amino acids. The DNA of the CDR3 is TGCAGCGTTAGCTCCTTTGGCGGGAGTACAGATACGCAGTATTTT. The encoded protein is CSVSSFGGSTDTQYF.

This clone came up a few times. This sequence joins TRBV7-3 and TRBJ2-3; 12 nucleotides match TRBD2. J lost 4 bases, V lost 4 bases, and 6 bases had no gene match. CDR3 length equals 16 residues. Germline CDR1 and CDR2: SGHTA and FQGTGA. CDR3 in DNA: TGTGCCAGCAGCTCCGGACTAGCGGGATTGTCAGATACGCAGTATTTT. Amino acids: CASSSGLAGLSDTQYF.